This record looks at one T cell receptor (beta chain) sequence and its context. With 7 bases clipped from V and 3 bases from J, the junction kept 14 bases outside the gene matches. The CDR3 runs to 17 residues. Germline-derived CDR1 and CDR2 are MNHEY and SMNVEV (reference sequence). This entry is derived from a study of cytomegalovirus exposure and HLA in healthy donors. Both 60 Vbeta primers and 13 Jbeta primers went into the PCR. Profiled with immunoSEQ multiplex PCR; TCRdb holds only in-frame clones, not every one. In the table there are under 130,000 clones, 60% to 85% of which are singletons. This sequence originates from a female donor in good health and CMV-seropositive. Sequenced sample: PBMCs. The chain couples TRBV27 to TRBJ1-4, with 7 nucleotides matching TRBD1. CDR3 region: CASKPGQRFVANEKLFF. DNA for the CDR3: TGTGCCAGCAAACCGGGACAGCGTTTCGTGGCTAATGAAAAACTGTTTTTT. Drawing the rest from reference TRBV27 and TRBJ1-4, the complete variable domain is EAQVTQNPRYLITVTGKKLTVTCSQNMNHEYMSWYRQDPGLGLRQIYYSMNVEVTDKGDVPEGYKVSRKEKRNFPLILESPSPNQTSLYFCASKPGQRFVANEKLFFGSGTQLSVL.